Presented here are 27 T cell receptor beta chains from one specimen sequenced in a study of blood T cell repertoires in COVID-19. Profiled with immunoSEQ multiplex PCR; TCRdb holds only in-frame clones, not every one. This repertoire shows under 350,000 clones, around 86% found once; its top ten account for roughly 2.2%. The sample consisted of peripheral blood. All receptors come from a man aged 45-60 years with acute or convalescent COVID-19.

The rearrangement joins TRBV27 to TRBJ2-7; D perhaps matches TRBD1 (6 bases). V was pared by 3 bases and J by 0 bases, with 12 bases between. The CDR3 has 15 amino acids. Germline V CDR1 and CDR2: MNHEY, SMNVEV (reference sequence). The CDR3 coding sequence is TGTGCCAGCAGTTTGCGGGTGACAGGCTCCTACGAGCAGTACTTC. It yields the protein CASSLRVTGSYEQYF.

Comment on this clone: The germline gene is not matched at one end of the junction; a read error may be the cause. The CDR3 DNA follows: TGCGCCAGCAGCCTAGGGGGGGGGCTCGATAAGAAGCTCTTC. Translated: CASSLGGGLDKKLF. J is TRBJ2-1 and V is TRBV4-1; D may be TRBD2 (7 bases). The CDR3 has 14 amino acids. Per the germline V gene, CDR1 is MGHRA and CDR2 is YSYEKL.

V is TRBV9 and J is TRBJ2-5, with 8 bases matching TRBD1. Looked up from germline, CDR1 is SGDLS and CDR2 is YYNGEE. V lost 0 bases to trimming and J lost 5 bases; unmatched junction nucleotides: 12. The CDR3 runs 17 residues. The CDR3 loop reads CASSVGPLGQGVETQYF. CDR3 nucleotides: TGTGCCAGCAGCGTAGGTCCCCTTGGACAGGGCGTGGAGACCCAGTACTTC.

This clone has only a few counts. The chain links TRBV11-3 to TRBJ2-3; the match to TRBD1 covers 9 bases. J lost 5 bases, V lost 1 base, and 10 bases had no gene match. Germline lookup yields CDR1 SGHNT and CDR2 YENEEA. This CDR3 is 17 amino acids long. In nucleotides, the CDR3 is TGTGCCAGCAGCTTAGCGGGACCGGGACAGGGCGGAGATACGCAGTATTTT. Amino acid sequence: CASSLAGPGQGGDTQYF. Full variable domain (remainder filled in from reference TRBV11-3 and TRBJ2-3): EAGVVQSPRYKIIEKKQPVAFWCNPISGHNTLYWYLQNLGQGPELLIRYENEEAVDDSQLPKDRFSAERLKGVDSTLKIQPAELGDSAVYLCASSLAGPGQGGDTQYFGPGTRLTVL.

The CDR3 region is CASSPSTAGSSYEQYF. CDR3 bases: TGTGCCAGCAGCCCATCCACTGCGGGGAGCTCCTACGAGCAGTACTTC. V is TRBV7-6 and J is TRBJ2-7; a possible D gene is TRBD2 (6 bases). In germline, CDR1 is SGHVS, CDR2 FNYEAQ. Trimming removed 5 bases at V and 0 bases at J, with 17 bases between. CDR3 length: 16 amino acids.

CDR3 protein: CASSSLGEGEAFF. The CDR3, as DNA: TGCGCCAGCAGCTCCCTCGGGGAGGGAGAAGCTTTCTTT. V usage is TRBV5-1 and J usage is TRBJ1-1; D remains unclear. V was shortened by 3 bases and J by 8 bases, with 14 bases between the two germline ends. Germline V gene sequence: CDR1 SGHRS, CDR2 YFSETQ. The CDR3 runs to 13 residues.

The rearrangement joins TRBV5-1 to TRBJ2-3; D might be TRBD2 (6 bases). This CDR3 has 15 residues. The V and J ends lost 4 bases and 5 bases respectively, with 17 bases between them. The germline V gene has CDR1 SGHRS and CDR2 YFSETQ. CDR3 in amino acids: CASSRSGQRVDTQYF. In DNA, the CDR3 is TGCGCCAGCAGCCGGAGCGGGCAGCGAGTAGATACGCAGTATTTT.

V and J are TRBV19 and TRBJ2-1; D perhaps matches TRBD1 (6 bases). The CDR3 covers 14 residues. V lost 4 bases and J 4 bases, leaving 11 bases between the germline ends. Germline V gene sequence: CDR1 LNHDA, CDR2 SQIVND (reference sequence). In nucleotides, the CDR3 is TGTGCCAGTAGTACGGTTACAGGGTACAATGAGCAGTTCTTC. This encodes CASSTVTGYNEQFF.

The rearrangement uses TRBV2 and TRBJ2-5, with 8 bases matching TRBD1. The CDR3 is made up of 13 amino acids. Germline-derived CDR1 and CDR2 are SNHLY and FYNNEI. The V segment lost 5 bases and the J segment 5 bases; nucleotides outside the gene matches: 4. CDR3 nucleotides: TGTGCCAGCAGTCTGGACAGGGTGGAGACCCAGTACTTC. This sequence encodes CASSLDRVETQYF.

The chain uses TRBV18 and TRBJ2-1; 10 bases agree with TRBD1. The CDR3 runs 12 residues. Looked up from germline, CDR1 is KGHSH and CDR2 is LQKENI. V was clipped by 5 bases and J by 14 bases; unmatched bases: 6. The CDR3 region is CASSETGTGEFF. CDR3 DNA sequence: TGTGCCAGCTCAGAAACCGGGACAGGGGAGTTCTTC. The full variable domain, with the rest looked up from reference TRBV18 and TRBJ2-1, is NAGVMQNPRHLVRRRGQEARLRCSPMKGHSHVYWYRQLPEEGLKFMVYLQKENIIDESGMPKERFSAEFPKEGPSILRIQQVVRGDSAAYFCASSETGTGEFFGPGTRLTVL.

This chain joins TRBV5-1 and TRBJ2-7; D is possibly TRBD1 (7 bases). This CDR3 region has 14 residues. The ends were cut back, 2 bases at V and 3 bases at J, with 12 bases in the middle. Germline V lookup: CDR1 SGHRS, CDR2 YFSETQ. DNA for the CDR3: TGCGCCAGCAGCTTAGGCGGGACAGACTACGAGCAGTACTTC. Protein product: CASSLGGTDYEQYF.

The chain carries TRBV7-3 and TRBJ1-6; D is perhaps TRBD1 (6 bases). CDR1 and CDR2 (germline): SGHTA, FQGTGA. Trimming left V 2 bases short and J 10 bases short, with 12 bases between. The CDR3 is 14 amino acids. This CDR3 reads CASSLQGRASPLHF. In DNA form, the CDR3 reads TGTGCCAGCAGCTTACAGGGGAGGGCATCACCCCTCCACTTT.

This chain links TRBV2 with TRBJ1-5; D is undetermined. Looked up from germline, CDR1 is SNHLY and CDR2 is FYNNEI. V dropped 8 bases and J dropped 3 bases, with 11 bases sitting between them. The CDR3 spans 13 residues. In nucleotides, the CDR3 is TGTGCCAGCTGCGACACCAACAATCAGCCCCAGCATTTT. Its translation: CASCDTNNQPQHF.

The chain joins TRBV3-1 (or the pseudogene TRBV3-2) to TRBJ1-5, with D hard to call. Germline CDR1 LGHDT, CDR2 YNNKEL (reference sequence). V lost 0 bases, J lost 5 bases, and 20 bases lay in between. The CDR3 consists of 18 residues. CDR3: CASSQDWGSPTGDQPQHF. CDR3 nucleotide sequence: TGTGCCAGCAGCCAAGATTGGGGTTCTCCTACGGGAGATCAGCCCCAGCATTTT.

This chain connects TRBV9 to TRBJ2-2; 11 nucleotides agree with TRBD2. Germline trimming cut 4 bases from V and 5 bases from J; bases unmatched to any gene: 7. Germline V gene sequence: CDR1 SGDLS, CDR2 YYNGEE. The CDR3 totals 16 residues. CDR3 sequence (DNA): TGTGCCAGCAGCCCAACCGGGACTAGCGGTACCGGGGAGCTGTTTTTT. The encoded protein is CASSPTGTSGTGELFF.

The chain links TRBV2 to TRBJ1-6; 9 bases fit TRBD1. This CDR3 is built from 14 residues. From germline, CDR1 is SNHLY and CDR2 FYNNEI. V shed 6 bases, J shed 7 bases, and the junction held 4 bases outside the gene matches. CDR3 coding DNA: TGTGCCAGCAGAGTCGGGACAGGGAATTCACCCCTCCACTTT. This encodes CASRVGTGNSPLHF.

The J gene is TRBJ1-1, the V gene TRBV10-2; D remains unclear. CDR3 length equals 13 residues. V shed 7 bases and J shed 1 base, with 10 bases lying between them. The germline gives CDR1 WSHSY, CDR2 SAAADI. Here the CDR3 reads CASTGRGNTEAFF. The CDR3 nucleotides read TGCGCCAGCACCGGGAGAGGGAACACTGAAGCTTTCTTT.

The chain employs TRBV29-1 and TRBJ2-3, with TRBD2 identical over 8 bases. Losses at the gene ends were 0 bases for V and 8 bases for J; bases not matched to a gene: 10. CDR3 length: 15 residues. In germline, CDR1 is SQVTM, CDR2 ANQGSEA. CDR3 coding DNA: TGCAGCGTTGAAGATCCCAGCGGGAGACCTCTTACGCAGTATTTT. It codes for CSVEDPSGRPLTQYF.

The chain couples TRBV7-3 to TRBJ1-1, with 7 positions matching TRBD1. CDR1 SGHTA and CDR2 FQGTGA come from the germline V gene. Trimming cost V 5 bases and J 5 bases; bases outside gene matches: 5. CDR3 size: 13 residues. The CDR3, as DNA: TGTGCCAGCAGCCCGCGACAGGGAACTGAAGCTTTCTTT. Its protein product is CASSPRQGTEAFF.

The chain has TRBV6-1 and TRBJ1-3, with D perhaps matching TRBD1 (5 bases). The germline CDR1 and CDR2 sequences are MNHNS and SASEGT. The length of the CDR3 is 15 residues. Trimming removed 2 bases at V and 2 bases at J, with 10 bases between. The CDR3 DNA reads as TGTGCCAGCAGTGAATGGGGGGGTACTGGAAACACCATATATTTT. It codes for CASSEWGGTGNTIYF.

CDR3: CASRLVLRENTEAFF. In nucleotides, the CDR3 is TGTGCCAGCAGACTCGTACTCAGGGAGAACACTGAAGCTTTCTTT. V and J are TRBV27 and TRBJ1-1; perhaps TRBD1 as D (5 bases). Germline V CDR1 and CDR2: MNHEY, SMNVEV (reference sequence). This CDR3 spans 15 amino acids. The ends were cut back, 6 bases at V and 1 base at J, with 15 bases in the middle.

V usage is TRBV10-1 and J usage is TRBJ2-2; D perhaps matches TRBD2 (7 bases). CDR1 WNHNN and CDR2 SYGVQD come from the germline V gene (reference sequence). The V end was cut by 3 bases, the J end by 2 bases, with 13 bases between. The CDR3 extends over 16 amino acids. The CDR3 protein is CASSEGGTTNTGELFF. The DNA of the CDR3 is TGCGCCAGCAGTGAAGGGGGGACTACTAACACCGGGGAGCTGTTTTTT.

This clone was observed once. The chain employs TRBV4-1 and TRBJ1-5, with 10 positions matching TRBD1. In germline, CDR1 is MGHRA, CDR2 YSYEKL. V lost 3 bases and J lost 2; bases outside the gene matches: 10. The CDR3 spans 18 residues. Here the CDR3 DNA reads TGCGCCAGCAGCCACCCACCGGGACAGGGGACGGGCAATCAGCCCCAGCATTTT. Amino acid sequence: CASSHPPGQGTGNQPQHF.

This clone has just one count. The chain couples TRBV5-6 to TRBJ2-5; 11 bases fit TRBD2. The CDR3 has 15 amino acids. Germline trimming cut 5 bases from V and 3 bases from J; bases unmatched to any gene: 6. Looked up from germline, CDR1 is SGHDT and CDR2 is YYEEEE. CDR3 coding DNA: TGTGCCAGCAGGCTAGCGGGGGGAAGGGAAGAGACCCAGTACTTC. It encodes CASRLAGGREETQYF.

This clone came up once. V gene TRBV11-2 combines with J gene TRBJ1-2; 8 bases are shared with TRBD1. The junction had 6 bases not matched to a gene; V was cut back by 0 bases and J by 6 bases. The CDR3 runs 15 residues. Germline values: CDR1 SGHAT, CDR2 FQNNGV. The CDR3 DNA sequence: TGTGCCAGCAGCTTAGATGGGGCAGGGGGCCATGGCTACACCTTC. Translated, it gives CASSLDGAGGHGYTF.

This chain uses TRBV24-1 with TRBJ1-2, with TRBD1 matching 9 bases. The germline V gene encodes CDR1 KGHDR and CDR2 SFDVKD. V trimming: 4 bases; J trimming: 8 bases; junction bases outside the gene matches: 4. This CDR3 spans 13 amino acids. Here the CDR3 DNA reads TGTGCCACCAGTGAGGATGGACAGGGGGGCTACACCTTC. It is translated as CATSEDGQGGYTF.

The chain combines TRBV5-4 with TRBJ1-6; no clear D. V lost 0 bases, J lost 6 bases, and 10 bases lay in between. This CDR3 is 15 amino acids long. Germline lookup yields CDR1 SGHNT and CDR2 YYREEE (reference sequence). CDR3 sequence (DNA): TGTGCCAGCAGCTTGGGACGGGTCTCTAATTCACCCCTCCACTTT. Residues: CASSLGRVSNSPLHF.